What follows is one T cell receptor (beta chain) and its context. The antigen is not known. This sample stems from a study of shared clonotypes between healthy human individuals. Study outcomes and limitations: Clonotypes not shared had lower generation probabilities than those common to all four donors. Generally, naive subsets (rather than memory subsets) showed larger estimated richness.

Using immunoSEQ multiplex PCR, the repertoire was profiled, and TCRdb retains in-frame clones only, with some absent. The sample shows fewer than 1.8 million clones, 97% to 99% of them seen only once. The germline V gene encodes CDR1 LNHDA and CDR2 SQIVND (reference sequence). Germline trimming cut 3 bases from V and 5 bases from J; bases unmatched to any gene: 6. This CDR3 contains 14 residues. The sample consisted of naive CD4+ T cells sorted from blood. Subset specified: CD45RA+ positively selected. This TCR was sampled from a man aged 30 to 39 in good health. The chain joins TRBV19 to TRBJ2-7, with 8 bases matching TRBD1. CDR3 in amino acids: CASSIRDRRNEQYF. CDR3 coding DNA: TGTGCCAGTAGTATTCGGGACAGGCGCAACGAGCAGTACTTC.